These T cell receptor beta chains were read from a single sample in a study of blood T cell repertoires in COVID-19. Assay used: immunoSEQ multiplex PCR; TCRdb lists only in-frame clones, some missing. This sample carries around 700,000 clones, more than 80% of them seen once, and the ten largest clones take about 0.24%. Input material: peripheral blood. These receptors were taken from a woman aged 18-29 years with acute or convalescent COVID-19. Each CDR3 is given with its conserved first and last residue. A D gene is named only where the DNA matches it firmly. Some rows mark clone size as missing; the rest say once, few, many or name a class of expanded clone.

TRBJ2-5	TRBD1	.	15	TRBV27	CASSGKTGVIETQYF	TGTGCCAGCAGTGGCAAGACAGGGGTCATAGAGACCCAGTACTTC
TRBJ1-2	.	once	14	TRBV4-1	CASSLIGANYGYTF	TGCGCCAGCAGCCTGATCGGAGCTAACTATGGCTACACCTTC
TRBJ2-3	.	.	16	TRBV6-1	CASSELAGAATDTQYF	TGTGCCAGCAGTGAATTGGCGGGGGCTGCCACAGATACGCAGTATTTT
TRBJ1-3	.	.	15	TRBV7-6	CASSSLDFSGNTIYF	TGTGCCAGCAGCTCCCTGGACTTCTCTGGAAACACCATATATTTT
TRBJ1-1	.	.	13	TRBV2	CASRRNVSPGTFF	TGTGCCAGCAGGAGAAATGTCTCCCCGGGAACTTTCTTT
TRBJ1-2	TRBD1	.	16	TRBV5-1	CASSTTPTGGDYGYTF	TGCGCCAGCAGCACGACACCTACAGGGGGCGACTATGGCTACACCTTC
TRBJ2-7	.	.	15	TRBV4-3	CASSQDQGTMYEQYF	TGCGCCAGCAGCCAAGATCAAGGGACAATGTACGAGCAGTACTTC
TRBJ2-3	.	.	15	TRBV7-9	CASRLEVFSTDTQYF	TGTGCCAGCCGCCTCGAGGTCTTTAGCACAGATACGCAGTATTTT
TRBJ2-4	.	.	11	TRBV2	CASSGENIQYF	TGTGCCAGCAGTGGCGAGAACATTCAGTACTTC
TRBJ2-7	.	.	16	TRBV5-6	CASSPLGQGSSYEQYF	TGTGCCAGCAGCCCCCTCGGGCAGGGGAGCTCCTACGAGCAGTACTTC
TRBJ1-6	.	.	17	TRBV9	CASSPVLFEGENSPLHF	TGTGCCAGCAGCCCCGTTTTGTTTGAGGGGGAAAATTCACCCCTCCACTTT
TRBJ2-1	TRBD1	.	15	TRBV9	CASSPRDRPFNEQFF	TGTGCCAGCAGCCCACGGGACAGACCGTTCAATGAGCAGTTCTTC
TRBJ1-2	.	.	16	TRBV10-3	CAISPRPQTPNYGYTF	TGTGCCATCAGTCCTCGGCCGCAGACACCTAACTATGGCTACACCTTC
TRBJ1-2	.	.	13	TRBV11-2	CASSSGLGYGYTF	TGTGCCAGCAGCTCCGGTCTTGGCTATGGCTACACCTTC
TRBJ1-2	.	once	15	TRBV4-3	CASSQVTRGNYGYTF	TGCGCCAGCAGCCAAGTTACACGGGGGAACTATGGCTACACCTTC
TRBJ2-3	.	.	14	TRBV5-4	CASPPGGEADTQYF	TGTGCCAGTCCCCCGGGGGGCGAGGCAGATACGCAGTATTTT
TRBJ1-2	.	.	13	TRBV11-2	CASSLTDNYGYTF	TGTGCCAGCAGCTTGACAGACAACTATGGCTACACCTTC
TRBJ1-5	TRBD1	.	16	TRBV5-1	CASSLGQGGSNQPQHF	TGCGCCAGCAGCTTGGGACAGGGGGGTAGCAATCAGCCCCAGCATTTT